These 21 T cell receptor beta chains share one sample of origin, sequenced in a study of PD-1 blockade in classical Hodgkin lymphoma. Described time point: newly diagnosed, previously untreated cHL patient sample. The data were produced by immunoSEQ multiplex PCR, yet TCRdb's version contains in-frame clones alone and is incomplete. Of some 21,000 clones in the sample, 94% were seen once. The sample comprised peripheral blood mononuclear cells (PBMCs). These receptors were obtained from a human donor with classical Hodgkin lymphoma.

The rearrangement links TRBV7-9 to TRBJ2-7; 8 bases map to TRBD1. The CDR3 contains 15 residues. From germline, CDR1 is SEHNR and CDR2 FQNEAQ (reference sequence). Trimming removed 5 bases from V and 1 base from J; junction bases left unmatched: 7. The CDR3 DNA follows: TGTGCCAGCAGCCCGACGACAGGGGAGTCCTACGAGCAGTACTTC. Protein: CASSPTTGESYEQYF. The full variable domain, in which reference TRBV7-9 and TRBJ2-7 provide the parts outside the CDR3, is DTGVSQNPRHKITKRGQNVTFRCDPISEHNRLYWYRQTLGQGPEFLTYFQNEAQLEKSRLLSDRFSAERPKGSFSTLEIQRTEQGDSAMYLCASSPTTGESYEQYFGPGTRLTVT.

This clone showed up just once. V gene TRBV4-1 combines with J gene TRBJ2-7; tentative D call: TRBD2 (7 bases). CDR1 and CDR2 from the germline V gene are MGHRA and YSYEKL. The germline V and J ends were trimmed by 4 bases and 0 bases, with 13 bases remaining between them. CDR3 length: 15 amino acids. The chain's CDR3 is CASSRPGGRSYEQYF. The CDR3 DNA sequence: TGCGCCAGCAGCCGTCCGGGGGGCCGCTCCTACGAGCAGTACTTC.

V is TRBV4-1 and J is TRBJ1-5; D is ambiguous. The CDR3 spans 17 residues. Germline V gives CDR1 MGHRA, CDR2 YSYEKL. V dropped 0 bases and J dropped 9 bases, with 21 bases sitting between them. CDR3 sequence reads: CASSQEVVGIDGRPQHF. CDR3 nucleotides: TGCGCCAGCAGCCAAGAGGTTGTAGGGATAGACGGGCGGCCCCAGCATTTT.

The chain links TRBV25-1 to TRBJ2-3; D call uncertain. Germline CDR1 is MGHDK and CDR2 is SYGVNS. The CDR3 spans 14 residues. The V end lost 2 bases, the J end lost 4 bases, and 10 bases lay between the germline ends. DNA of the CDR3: TGTGCCAGCAGTGAACGGTTAACCGCAGATACGCAGTATTTT. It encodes CASSERLTADTQYF.

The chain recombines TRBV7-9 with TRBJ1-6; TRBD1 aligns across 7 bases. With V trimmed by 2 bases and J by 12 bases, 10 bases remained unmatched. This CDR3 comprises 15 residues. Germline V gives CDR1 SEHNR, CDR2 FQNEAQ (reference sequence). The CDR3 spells CASSLFEGAGGPLHF. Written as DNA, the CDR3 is TGTGCCAGCAGCTTATTTGAGGGGGCTGGGGGACCCCTCCACTTT.

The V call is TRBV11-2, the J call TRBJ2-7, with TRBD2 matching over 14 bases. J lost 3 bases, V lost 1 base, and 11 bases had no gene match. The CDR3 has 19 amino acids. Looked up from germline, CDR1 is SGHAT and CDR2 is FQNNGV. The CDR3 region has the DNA TGTGCCAGCAGCTTAGTGTTGGGACTAGCGGGGGCCCCGGGCTACGAGCAGTACTTC. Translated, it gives CASSLVLGLAGAPGYEQYF.

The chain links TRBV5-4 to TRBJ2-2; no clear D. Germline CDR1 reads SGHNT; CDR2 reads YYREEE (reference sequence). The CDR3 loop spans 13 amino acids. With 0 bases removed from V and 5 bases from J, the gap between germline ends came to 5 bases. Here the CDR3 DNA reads TGTGCCAGCAGCTTGGTCACAACCGGGGAGCTGTTTTTT. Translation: CASSLVTTGELFF.

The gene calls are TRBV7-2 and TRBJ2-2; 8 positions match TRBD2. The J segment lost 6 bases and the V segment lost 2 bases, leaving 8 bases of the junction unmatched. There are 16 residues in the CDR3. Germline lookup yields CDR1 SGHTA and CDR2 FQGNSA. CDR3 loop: CASSLYGGAPAGELFF. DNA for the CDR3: TGTGCCAGCAGCTTATACGGGGGGGCACCAGCCGGGGAGCTGTTTTTT.

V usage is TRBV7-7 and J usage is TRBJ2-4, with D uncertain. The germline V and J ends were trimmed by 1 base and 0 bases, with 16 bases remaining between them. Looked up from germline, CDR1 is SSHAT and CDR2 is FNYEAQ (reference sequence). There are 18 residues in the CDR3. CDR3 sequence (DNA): TGTGCCAGCAGCTTAGGGGGTGGCACCTACTTAGCCAAAAACATTCAGTACTTC. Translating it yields CASSLGGGTYLAKNIQYF.

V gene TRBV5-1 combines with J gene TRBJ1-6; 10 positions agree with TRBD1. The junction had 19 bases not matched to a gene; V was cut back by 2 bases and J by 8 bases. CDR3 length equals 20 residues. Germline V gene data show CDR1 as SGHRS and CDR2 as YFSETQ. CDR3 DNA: TGCGCCAGCAGCTTAGACCCGGGGACAGGGGCCATGGCCGGGGATTCACCCCTCCACTTT. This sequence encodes CASSLDPGTGAMAGDSPLHF.

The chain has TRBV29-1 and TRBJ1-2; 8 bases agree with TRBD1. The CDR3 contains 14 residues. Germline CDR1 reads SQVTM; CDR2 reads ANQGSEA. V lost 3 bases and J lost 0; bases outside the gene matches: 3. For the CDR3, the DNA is TGCAGCGTTGAGTGGGACAGGCCTAACTATGGCTACACCTTC. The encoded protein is CSVEWDRPNYGYTF.

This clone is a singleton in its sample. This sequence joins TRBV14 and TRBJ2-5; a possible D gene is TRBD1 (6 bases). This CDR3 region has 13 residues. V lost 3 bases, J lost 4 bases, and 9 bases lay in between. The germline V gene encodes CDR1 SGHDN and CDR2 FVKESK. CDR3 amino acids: CASSQLRGETQYF. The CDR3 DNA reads TGTGCCAGCAGCCAGCTCAGGGGAGAGACCCAGTACTTC.

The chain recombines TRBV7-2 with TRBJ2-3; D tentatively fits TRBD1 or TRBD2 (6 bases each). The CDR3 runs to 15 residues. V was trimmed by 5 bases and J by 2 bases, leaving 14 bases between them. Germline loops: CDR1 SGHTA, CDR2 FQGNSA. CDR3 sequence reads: CASSTARGATDTQYF. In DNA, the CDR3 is TGTGCCAGCAGCACAGCGAGGGGGGCCACAGATACGCAGTATTTT.

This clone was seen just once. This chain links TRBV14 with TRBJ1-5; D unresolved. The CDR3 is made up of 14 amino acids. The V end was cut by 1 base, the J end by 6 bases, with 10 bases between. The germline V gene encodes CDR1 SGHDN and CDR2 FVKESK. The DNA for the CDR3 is TGTGCCAGCAGCCAAGGGCCGCGTGGTCAGCCCCAGCATTTT. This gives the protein CASSQGPRGQPQHF.

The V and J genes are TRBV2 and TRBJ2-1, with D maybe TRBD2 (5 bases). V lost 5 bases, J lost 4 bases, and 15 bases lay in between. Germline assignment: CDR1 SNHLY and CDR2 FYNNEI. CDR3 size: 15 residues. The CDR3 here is CASSMPSWEYNEQFF. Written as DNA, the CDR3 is TGTGCCAGCAGTATGCCTTCCTGGGAGTACAATGAGCAGTTCTTC. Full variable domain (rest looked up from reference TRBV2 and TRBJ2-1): EPEVTQTPSHQVTQMGQEVILRCVPISNHLYFYWYRQILGQKVEFLVSFYNNEISEKSEIFDDQFSVERPDGSNFTLKIRSTKLEDSAMYFCASSMPSWEYNEQFFGPGTRLTVL.

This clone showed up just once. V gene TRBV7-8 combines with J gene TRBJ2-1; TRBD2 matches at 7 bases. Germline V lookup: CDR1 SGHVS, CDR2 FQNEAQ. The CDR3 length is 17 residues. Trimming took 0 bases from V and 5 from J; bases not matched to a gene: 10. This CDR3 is CASSLALPSGLHNEQFF. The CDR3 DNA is TGTGCCAGCAGCTTAGCCCTGCCTAGCGGACTTCACAATGAGCAGTTCTTC. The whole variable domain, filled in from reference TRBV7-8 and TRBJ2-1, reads GAGVSQSPRYKVAKRGQDVALRCDPISGHVSLFWYQQALGQGPEFLTYFQNEAQLDKSGLPSDRFFAERPEGSVSTLKIQRTQQEDSAVYLCASSLALPSGLHNEQFFGPGTRLTVL.

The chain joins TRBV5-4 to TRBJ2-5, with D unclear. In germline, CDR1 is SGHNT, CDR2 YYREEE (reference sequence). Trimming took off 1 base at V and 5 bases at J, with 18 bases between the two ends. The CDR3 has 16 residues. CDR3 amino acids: CASSLLGYRAAETQYF. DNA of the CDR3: TGTGCCAGCAGCTTGTTGGGATATAGGGCGGCGGAGACCCAGTACTTC.

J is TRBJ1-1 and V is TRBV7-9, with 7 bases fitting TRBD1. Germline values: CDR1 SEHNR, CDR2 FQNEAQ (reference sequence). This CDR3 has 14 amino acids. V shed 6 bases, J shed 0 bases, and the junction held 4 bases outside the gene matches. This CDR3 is CASSPRGMNTEAFF. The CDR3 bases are TGTGCCAGCAGTCCCAGGGGGATGAACACTGAAGCTTTCTTT.

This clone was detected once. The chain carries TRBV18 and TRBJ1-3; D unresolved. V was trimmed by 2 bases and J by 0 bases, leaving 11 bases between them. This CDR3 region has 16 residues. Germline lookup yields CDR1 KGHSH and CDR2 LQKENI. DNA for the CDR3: TGTGCCAGCTCACCAGCGAAGGACCTCTCTGGAAACACCATATATTTT. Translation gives CASSPAKDLSGNTIYF.

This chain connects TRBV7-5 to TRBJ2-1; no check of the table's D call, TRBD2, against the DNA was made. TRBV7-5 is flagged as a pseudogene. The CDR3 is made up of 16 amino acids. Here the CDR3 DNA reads TGTGTCAGAAGCTCCAGGGGAGGGGGGGCCTACAATGAGCAGTTCTTC. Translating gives CVRSSRGGGAYNEQFF.

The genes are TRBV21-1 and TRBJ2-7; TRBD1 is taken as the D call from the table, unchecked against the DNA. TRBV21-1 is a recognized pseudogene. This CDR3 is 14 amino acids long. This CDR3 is CASSLGRGPCEQYF. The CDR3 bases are TGTGCCAGCAGCTTGGGCAGGGGCCCGTGTGAGCAGTACTTC.